The sequence of this T cell receptor (beta chain) was determined in a study of molecular identifiers for immune sequencing clone quantification. Study background: Naive CD8 cell RNA, from roughly 18,000 or 92,000 cells, was split five ways in replicates, with four sequenced. Study-wide results and caveats: Highly expanded clones may be undercounted when identical TCR molecules share barcodes.

TCRdb analysed the PCR reads with MiXCR anew, one entry per CDR3 protein. The sample holds 7,500 to 10,000 distinct CDR3 sequences; under 15% are singletons and the top ten take roughly 1.5%. CD8+CD4-CCR7+CD45RA+ cells were sorted as naive CD8 T cells. The V gene's germline CDR1 is SGDLS and CDR2 YYNGEE. V lost 0 bases and J lost 2, with 8 bases in between. The length of the CDR3 is 14 residues. To note about this clonotype: Its antigen is undetermined. A much larger clone sits a single nucleotide away, making a read error possible. Since the CDR3 does not end with the conserved phenylalanine or tryptophan, this likely comes from a read error.

Sample: naive CD8+ T cells from blood, with Jurkat cell RNA spiked in. Subset given: FACS-sorted CD8+CD4-CCR7+CD45RA+ naive T cells. The chain couples TRBV9 to TRBJ2-5; a weak D match, TRBD2 (5 bases). This clonotype was obtained from a human donor in good health. Some libraries in this study had Jurkat cell RNA spiked in. The CDR3 nucleotides read TGTGCCAGCAGCGTAGCGGGGATACAAGAGACCCAGTACTAC. Translated: CASSVAGIQETQYY.